Detailed here is one T cell receptor beta chain. Its specificity is unknown. This record comes from a study of cytotoxic CD8 clonotypes in ibrutinib-treated CLL. Unmatched junction bases numbered 8, after V lost 6 bases and J lost 4 bases. CDR3 size: 14 residues. Germline V gives CDR1 MNHEY, CDR2 SVGAGI. Profiled with immunoSEQ multiplex PCR; TCRdb holds only in-frame clones, not every one. The data contain around 310,000 clones, roughly 80% of them singletons. Study findings and constraints: Clonality at baseline surpassed age-matched healthy donors and tracked circulating CD8+ T-cell counts.

This clonotype originated in a human donor with chronic lymphocytic leukemia. Sample: PBMCs, taken before ibrutinib treatment. The genes are TRBV6-5 and TRBJ1-1; TRBD1 agrees at 7 bases. CDR3 coding DNA: TGTGCCAGCAGGGAAACAGGGGTTCGCACTGAAGCTTTCTTT. Its protein product is CASRETGVRTEAFF.